The clone carrying this T cell receptor beta chain appeared a few times. These data belong to a study of blood T cell repertoires in COVID-19. Method: immunoSEQ multiplex PCR; TCRdb's copy keeps in-frame clones and lacks some. The sample shows approximately 220,000 clones, around 86% of them seen only once. Each participant's cohort was designated according to participant-reported clinical history. V shed 5 bases and J 1 base; nucleotides not matched to a gene: 8. CDR1 is SGHTA, CDR2 FQGNSA, per germline. The CDR3 sequence is 15 residues long. The chain carries TRBV7-2 and TRBJ2-7; TRBD1 matches 7 bases. The sample taken for sequencing was PBMCs or T cells enriched from blood (not recorded which). The sequence derives from a woman in her 40s with acute COVID-19. In DNA form, the CDR3 reads TGTGCCAGCAGCCTAAGGGACAGCTCATCCTACGAGCAGTACTTC. Protein: CASSLRDSSSYEQYF.